This T cell receptor beta chain was identified in a study of T cell repertoires in cytomegalovirus infection. In the study overall: CMV infection and matching HLA type were both indicated by public TCR beta signatures.

Regarding the study as a whole: Clonotypes of TCR beta that were HLA-C-restricted and CMV-specific dominated the ex vivo response. There were carriers of CMV plus the relevant HLA, and cumulative public TCR beta family frequency identified them.

This clonotype was counted only a few times. Its antigen remains unknown. MiXCR was run by TCRdb on the reads, yielding one entry per CDR3 protein. Of about 250,000 distinct CDR3 sequences detected, 15% to 20% appear once; the ten largest clones hold more than 45%. CDR1 and CDR2 from the germline V gene are SEHNR and FQNEAQ (reference sequence). V was pared by 1 base and J by 1 base, with 10 bases between. The CDR3 loop spans 15 amino acids. The chain combines TRBV7-9 with TRBJ1-1, with D maybe TRBD1 (6 bases). This receptor was taken from a human donor in good health (CMV status not recorded). Some clones in this sample may be carry-over from other donors' samples. Sequenced material: CD8+ T cells from PBMCs. CDR3 DNA: TGTGCCAGCAGCTTAGTTGGGGGCTCGAACACTGAAGCTTTCTTT. Encoded protein: CASSLVGGSNTEAFF.